This T cell receptor beta chain came from a study of T cell responses to AZD1222 COVID-19 vaccine. The length of the CDR3 is 14 residues. V was clipped by 5 bases and J by 6 bases; unmatched bases: 6. Germline CDR1 reads WSHSY; CDR2 reads SAAADI. Assay used: immunoSEQ multiplex PCR; TCRdb lists only in-frame clones, some missing. Found here are approximately 180,000 clones, 85% to 90% of them singletons; the top ten hold 1.6%. Worth noting for this clone: The antigen remains undetermined.

Study results and caveats: Spike-specific TCR breadth and depth grew following two AZD1222 doses. The peak T cell response came first, and repertoires were sampled only after it. Just six or seven AZD1222 recipients tested seropositive at baseline. Clonal diversity may have been underestimated in mostly white British donors.

The specimen comprised peripheral blood, sampled on day 0 of AZD1222 vaccination. This chain connects TRBV10-2 to TRBJ2-3; TRBD1 aligns across 9 bases. This clonotype originated in an adult in good health. This chain's CDR3 is CASSRDRAGDTQYF. The CDR3 nucleotides read TGCGCCAGCAGTAGGGACAGGGCGGGGGATACGCAGTATTTT.